This entry lists 14 T cell receptor beta chains sequenced from one sample in a study of post-analysis software for immune sequencing data. Study-level findings and limits: Five TRBV segments, including TRBV5-6, TRBV5-1 and TRBV20-1, were more frequent in patients than controls.

Tagging with unique molecular identifiers was a feature of the TCR beta cDNA libraries. From the PCR reads, TCRdb called clonotypes with MiXCR, one entry per CDR3 protein. The sample has about 170,000 distinct CDR3 sequences, 30% seen once; the top ten hold roughly 1.6%. Their antigen targets remain unknown. The sequenced sample consisted of blood. All receptors come from a girl between 10 and 17 years old with multiple sclerosis.

This clonotype was recorded at least ten times. The chain links TRBV6-5 to TRBJ2-5; 8 positions agree with TRBD1. CDR3 length equals 14 residues. The V and J ends lost 6 bases and 1 base, in that order; junction bases with no gene match: 4. Germline V gene sequence: CDR1 MNHEY, CDR2 SVGAGI. CDR3 in amino acids: CASRPGQVQETQYF. CDR3 DNA sequence: TGTGCCAGCAGACCGGGACAGGTCCAAGAGACCCAGTACTTC.

V and J are TRBV2 and TRBJ2-5, with D tentatively TRBD1 (6 bases). The length of the CDR3 is 13 residues. Germline V lookup: CDR1 SNHLY, CDR2 FYNNEI. V lost 7 bases and J lost 5, with 14 bases in between. The CDR3 sequence: CASMRGLRETQYF. CDR3 DNA: TGTGCCAGCATGAGGGGGTTAAGGGAGACCCAGTACTTC.

The chain uses TRBV6-1 and TRBJ1-1, with D unresolved. The CDR3 runs 17 residues. Trimming took 5 bases from V and 0 from J, leaving 19 bases between them. Germline V gene sequence: CDR1 MNHNS, CDR2 SASEGT. The CDR3 is CASSSLSRILMNTEAFF. CDR3 in DNA: TGTGCCAGCAGTAGCCTGAGTCGGATCCTCATGAACACTGAAGCTTTCTTT.

This chain uses TRBV18 with TRBJ1-5; tentatively, D is TRBD1 (6 bases). CDR1 KGHSH and CDR2 LQKENI come from the germline V gene. Deletions cut 6 bases from V and 0 bases from J, with 12 bases between. This CDR3 is 15 amino acids long. The CDR3 DNA is TGTGCCAGCTCGCGGACAGCCTATAGCAATCAGCCCCAGCATTTT. This encodes CASSRTAYSNQPQHF.

To note about this clonotype: This may be a read error: a much more frequent sequence differs by one nucleotide. The conserved phenylalanine or tryptophan is not found at the CDR3 terminus, so this likely reflects a read error. The chain has TRBV5-1 and TRBJ2-3; no clear D. Germline CDR1 SGHRS, CDR2 YFSETQ. The V end lost 0 bases, the J end lost 5 bases, and 13 bases lay between the germline ends. The CDR3 totals 15 residues. CDR3 region: CASSLVGTLRDTQYV. In DNA form, the CDR3 reads TGCGCCAGCAGCTTGGTCGGTACGTTACGAGATACGCAGTATGTT.

The chain couples TRBV7-8 to TRBJ1-1; weak D call: TRBD1 (6 bases). The V end was cut by 5 bases, the J end by 2 bases, with 12 bases between. The CDR3 length is 14 residues. The germline CDR1 and CDR2 sequences are SGHVS and FQNEAQ. The CDR3 bases are TGTGCCAGCAGCCCGGGACAATTAAACACTGAAGCTTTCTTT. Amino acid sequence: CASSPGQLNTEAFF.

Regarding this clonotype: This may be a read error, as it is one base from a much larger clone. The CDR3 DNA sequence: TGTGTCAGCAGTTCCCCTAGCGGGAGTTCCTACGAGCAGTACTTC. Translated, it gives CVSSSPSGSSYEQYF. The V call is TRBV27, the J call TRBJ2-7, with TRBD2 matching over 10 bases. In germline, CDR1 is MNHEY, CDR2 SMNVEV (reference sequence). The CDR3 consists of 15 residues.

The rearrangement links TRBV14 to TRBJ2-7; D may be TRBD2 (6 bases). V was shortened by 0 bases and J by 1 base, with 13 bases between the two germline ends. The CDR3 is 16 amino acids. Germline CDR1 and CDR2: SGHDN and FVKESK. The CDR3 DNA reads as TGTGCCAGCAGCCAAGATGTGTGGGAGGAATCCTACGAGCAGTACTTC. Its translation is CASSQDVWEESYEQYF.

This clonotype came up a few times. The chain recombines TRBV5-1 with TRBJ2-3; D call uncertain. Germline values: CDR1 SGHRS, CDR2 YFSETQ. CDR3 length equals 13 residues. The V end was cut by 7 bases, the J end by 2 bases, with 11 bases between. For the CDR3, the DNA is TGCGCCAGCCGCTACGAAACCACAGATACGCAGTATTTT. Amino acids: CASRYETTDTQYF.

Points on this clonotype: A much larger clone lies one base from this, so it may be a read error. This chain connects TRBV7-9 to TRBJ1-2; D gene unclear. CDR3 length: 13 residues. Germline V gene sequence: CDR1 SEHNR, CDR2 FQNEAQ (reference sequence). The CDR3 DNA is TGTGCCAGCAGCTTAGACCTTGACTATGGCCACACCTTC. The encoded protein is CASSLDLDYGHTF.

The J gene is TRBJ2-5, the V gene TRBV7-3; D uncertain. The CDR3 totals 13 residues. Germline CDR1 reads SGHTA; CDR2 reads FQGTGA. The V end lost 4 bases, the J end lost 4 bases, and 10 bases lay between the germline ends. The CDR3 nucleotides read TGTGCCAGCAGCTCAACAATCGGAGAGACCCAGTACTTC. It yields the protein CASSSTIGETQYF.

This chain links TRBV3-1 with TRBJ1-5; no firm D call. Germline V gene lookup returns CDR1 LGHDT and CDR2 YNNKEL (reference sequence). The CDR3 has 13 amino acids. Between the trimmed V and J ends, which lost 0 bases and 6 bases, there was a span of 6 bases. CDR3 protein: CASSQDAGQPQHF. The CDR3 bases are TGTGCCAGCAGCCAAGATGCCGGTCAGCCCCAGCATTTT.

This rearrangement joins TRBV7-6 to TRBJ2-1, with D perhaps TRBD1 (6 bases). The CDR3 runs to 16 residues. Germline V gene data show CDR1 as SGHVS and CDR2 as FNYEAQ. The V and J ends lost 1 base and 13 bases respectively, with 23 bases between them. The CDR3 nucleotides are TGTGCCAGCAGCTTAGTAGCAGGGGCGCTGCAAGAGACCCAGTTCTTC. Its translation is CASSLVAGALQETQFF.

Concerning this clonotype: This may come from a read error, since a much larger clone is one base off. V gene TRBV28 combines with J gene TRBJ2-1; 8 bases line up with TRBD2. Germline V gene data show CDR1 as MDHEN and CDR2 as SYDVKM. The CDR3 is 18 residues long. Here the CDR3 reads CASSPLYGGRTPYSEQFF. In DNA form, the CDR3 reads TGTGCCAGCAGTCCACTATACGGCGGGAGGACCCCCTACAGTGAGCAGTTCTTC.